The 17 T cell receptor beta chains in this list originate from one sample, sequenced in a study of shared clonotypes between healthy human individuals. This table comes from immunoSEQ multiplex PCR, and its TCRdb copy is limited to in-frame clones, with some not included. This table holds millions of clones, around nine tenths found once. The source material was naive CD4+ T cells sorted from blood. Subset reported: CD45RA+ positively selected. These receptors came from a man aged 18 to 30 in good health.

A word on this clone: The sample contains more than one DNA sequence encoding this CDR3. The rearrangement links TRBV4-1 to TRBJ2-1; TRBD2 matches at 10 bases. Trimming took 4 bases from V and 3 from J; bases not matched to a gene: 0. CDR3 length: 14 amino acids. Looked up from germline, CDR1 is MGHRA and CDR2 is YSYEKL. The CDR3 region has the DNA TGCGCCAGCAGCCGGACTAGCGGCTACAATGAGCAGTTCTTC. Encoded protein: CASSRTSGYNEQFF.

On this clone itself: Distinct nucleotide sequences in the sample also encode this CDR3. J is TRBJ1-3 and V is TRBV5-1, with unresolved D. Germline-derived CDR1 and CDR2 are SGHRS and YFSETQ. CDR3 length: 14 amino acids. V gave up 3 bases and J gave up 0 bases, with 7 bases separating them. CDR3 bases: TGCGCCAGCAGCTCCGGGAGCTCTGGAAACACCATATATTTT. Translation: CASSSGSSGNTIYF.

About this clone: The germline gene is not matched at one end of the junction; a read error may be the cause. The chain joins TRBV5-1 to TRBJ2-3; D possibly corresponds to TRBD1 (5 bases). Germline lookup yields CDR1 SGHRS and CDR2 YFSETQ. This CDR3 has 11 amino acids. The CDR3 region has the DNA TGCGCCAGCAGCTTGGATGGGGCTAGTCGGTTT. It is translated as CASSLDGASRF.

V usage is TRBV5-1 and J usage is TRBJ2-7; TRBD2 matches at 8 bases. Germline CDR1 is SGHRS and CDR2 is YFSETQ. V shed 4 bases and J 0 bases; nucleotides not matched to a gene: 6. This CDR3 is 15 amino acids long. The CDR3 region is CASSKGRGASYEQYF. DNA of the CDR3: TGCGCCAGCAGCAAAGGGCGGGGGGCCTCCTACGAGCAGTACTTC.

The CDR3 DNA sequence: TGTGCCAGCAGTCCAACGGACAGGGGGCGCACTGAAGCTTTCTTT. It translates to CASSPTDRGRTEAFF. The chain has TRBV6-1 and TRBJ1-1; 11 bases are shared with TRBD1. Germline V gene lookup returns CDR1 MNHNS and CDR2 SASEGT. The CDR3 extends over 15 amino acids. The trim removed 5 bases at V and 4 bases at J, leaving 6 bases unmatched.

This CDR3 reads CASRPSENNEQFF. The CDR3, as DNA: TGCGCCAGCCGCCCCAGCGAGAACAATGAGCAGTTCTTC. The rearrangement joins TRBV5-1 to TRBJ2-1; no definite D call. There are 13 residues in the CDR3. In germline, CDR1 is SGHRS, CDR2 YFSETQ. Deletions cut 7 bases from V and 5 bases from J, with 13 bases between.

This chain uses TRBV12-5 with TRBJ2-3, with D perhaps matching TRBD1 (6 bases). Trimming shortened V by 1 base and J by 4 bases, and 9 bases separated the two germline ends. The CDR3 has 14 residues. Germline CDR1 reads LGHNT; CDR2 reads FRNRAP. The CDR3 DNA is TGTGCTAGTGGTTTGGAGCCAGGGGCAGATACGCAGTATTTT. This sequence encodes CASGLEPGADTQYF.

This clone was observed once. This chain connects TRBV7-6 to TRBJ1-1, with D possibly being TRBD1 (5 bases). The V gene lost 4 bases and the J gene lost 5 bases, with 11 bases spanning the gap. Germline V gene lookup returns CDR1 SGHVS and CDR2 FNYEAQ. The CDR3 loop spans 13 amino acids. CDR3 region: CASSWDEGTEAFF. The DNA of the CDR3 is TGTGCCAGCAGCTGGGACGAAGGAACTGAAGCTTTCTTT.

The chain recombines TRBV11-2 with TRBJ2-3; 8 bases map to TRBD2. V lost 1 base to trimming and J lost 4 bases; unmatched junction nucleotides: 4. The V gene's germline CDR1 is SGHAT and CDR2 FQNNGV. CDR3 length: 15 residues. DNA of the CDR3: TGTGCCAGCAGCTTAGTCGGGAGGGGGTCAGATACGCAGTATTTT. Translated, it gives CASSLVGRGSDTQYF.

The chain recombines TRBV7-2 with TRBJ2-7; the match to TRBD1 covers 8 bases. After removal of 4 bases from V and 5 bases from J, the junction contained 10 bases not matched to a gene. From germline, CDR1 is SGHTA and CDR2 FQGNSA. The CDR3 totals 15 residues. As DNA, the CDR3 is TGTGCCAGCAGCTCGGGACAGGCGACTTTGCACGAGCAGTACTTC. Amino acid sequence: CASSSGQATLHEQYF.

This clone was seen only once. The CDR3 reads CASSVDRDHGELFF. The CDR3 nucleotides are TGTGCCAGCAGCGTAGATAGGGACCACGGGGAGCTGTTTTTT. This chain connects TRBV9 to TRBJ2-2, with D perhaps being TRBD1 or TRBD2 (5 bases each). The CDR3 length is 14 residues. The V end was cut by 0 bases, the J end by 7 bases, with 10 bases between. Germline loops: CDR1 SGDLS, CDR2 YYNGEE.

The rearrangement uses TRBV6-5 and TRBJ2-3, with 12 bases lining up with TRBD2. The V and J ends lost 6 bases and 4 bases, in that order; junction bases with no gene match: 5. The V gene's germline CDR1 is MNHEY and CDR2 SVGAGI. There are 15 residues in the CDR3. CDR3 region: CASRELAGGSDTQYF. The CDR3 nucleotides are TGTGCCAGCAGGGAACTAGCGGGGGGCTCAGATACGCAGTATTTT.

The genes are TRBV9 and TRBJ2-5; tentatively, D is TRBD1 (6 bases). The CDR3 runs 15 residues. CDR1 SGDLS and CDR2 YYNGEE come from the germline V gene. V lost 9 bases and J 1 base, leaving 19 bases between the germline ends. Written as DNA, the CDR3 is TGTGCCAAACTCCCAATACAGGGTCCCCAAGAGACCCAGTACTTC. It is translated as CAKLPIQGPQETQYF.

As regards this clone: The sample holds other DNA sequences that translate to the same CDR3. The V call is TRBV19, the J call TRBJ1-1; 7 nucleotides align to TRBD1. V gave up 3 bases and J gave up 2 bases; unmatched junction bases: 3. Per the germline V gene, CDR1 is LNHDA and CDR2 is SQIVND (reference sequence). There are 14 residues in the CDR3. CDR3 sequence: CASSIGQANTEAFF. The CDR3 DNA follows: TGTGCCAGTAGTATCGGACAGGCCAACACTGAAGCTTTCTTT.

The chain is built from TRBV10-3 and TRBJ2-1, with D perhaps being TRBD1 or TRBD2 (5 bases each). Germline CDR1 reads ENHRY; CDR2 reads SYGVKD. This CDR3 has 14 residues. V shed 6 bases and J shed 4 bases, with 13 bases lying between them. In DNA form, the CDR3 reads TGTGCCATCAGGCCGACAGAGGGGTACAATGAGCAGTTCTTC. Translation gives CAIRPTEGYNEQFF.

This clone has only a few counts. CDR3 nucleotide sequence: TGTGCCACCCTTCCGTCCTCTTTCTTT. It is translated as CATLPSSFF. The chain employs TRBV19 and TRBJ1-1; D is unresolved. Germline-derived CDR1 and CDR2 are LNHDA and SQIVND (reference sequence). The CDR3 length is 9 residues. The ends were cut back, 10 bases at V and 12 bases at J, with 12 bases in the middle.

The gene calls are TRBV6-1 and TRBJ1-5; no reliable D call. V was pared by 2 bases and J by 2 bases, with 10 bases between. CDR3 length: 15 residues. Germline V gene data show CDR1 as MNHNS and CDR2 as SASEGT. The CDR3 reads CASSEIPGGNQPQHF. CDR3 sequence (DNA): TGTGCCAGCAGTGAAATCCCGGGAGGCAATCAGCCCCAGCATTTT.